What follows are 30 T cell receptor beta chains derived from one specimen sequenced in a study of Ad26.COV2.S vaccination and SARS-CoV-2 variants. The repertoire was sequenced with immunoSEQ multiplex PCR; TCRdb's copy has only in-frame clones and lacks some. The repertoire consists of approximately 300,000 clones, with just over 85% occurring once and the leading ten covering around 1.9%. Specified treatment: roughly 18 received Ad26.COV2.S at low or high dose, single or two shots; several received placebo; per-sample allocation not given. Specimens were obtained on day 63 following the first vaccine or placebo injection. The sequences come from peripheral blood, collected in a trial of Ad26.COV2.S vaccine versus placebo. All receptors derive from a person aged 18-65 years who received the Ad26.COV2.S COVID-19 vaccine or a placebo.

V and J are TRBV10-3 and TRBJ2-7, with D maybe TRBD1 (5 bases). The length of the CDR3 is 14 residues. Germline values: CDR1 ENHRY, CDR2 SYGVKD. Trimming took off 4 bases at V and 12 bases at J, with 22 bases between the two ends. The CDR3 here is CAISVVGVTPSLYF. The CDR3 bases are TGTGCCATCAGTGTGGTAGGGGTGACGCCCTCCTTGTACTTC.

The chain's CDR3 is CASSQDLPTGKGLFF. CDR3 bases: TGCGCCAGCAGCCAAGATCTGCCGACAGGGAAGGGGCTGTTTTTT. This rearrangement joins TRBV4-1 to TRBJ2-2; 7 bases fit TRBD1. The V segment lost 0 bases and the J segment 13 bases; nucleotides outside the gene matches: 11. The V gene's germline CDR1 is MGHRA and CDR2 YSYEKL. This CDR3 comprises 15 residues.

The CDR3 region is CAIRGATGGDEQFF. The CDR3 DNA reads TGTGCCATCAGGGGGGCTACAGGGGGTGATGAGCAGTTCTTC. The chain recombines TRBV10-3 with TRBJ2-1, with 8 positions matching TRBD1. The CDR3 is 14 amino acids. Looked up from germline, CDR1 is ENHRY and CDR2 is SYGVKD. V trimming: 6 bases; J trimming: 8 bases; junction bases outside the gene matches: 9.

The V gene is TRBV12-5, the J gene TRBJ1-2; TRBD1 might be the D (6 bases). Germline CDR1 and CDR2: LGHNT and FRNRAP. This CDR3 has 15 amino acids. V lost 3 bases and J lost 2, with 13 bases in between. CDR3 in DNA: TGTGCTAGTGGTTTTGGGGGGCGATGGAACTATGGCTACACCTTC. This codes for CASGFGGRWNYGYTF.

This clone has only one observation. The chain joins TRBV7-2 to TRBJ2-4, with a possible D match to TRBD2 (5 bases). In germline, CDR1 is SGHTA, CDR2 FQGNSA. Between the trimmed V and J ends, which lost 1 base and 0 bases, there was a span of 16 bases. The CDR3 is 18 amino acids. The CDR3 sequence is CASSLDHFGLIAKNIQYF. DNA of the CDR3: TGTGCCAGCAGCTTAGATCATTTTGGACTCATAGCCAAAAACATTCAGTACTTC.

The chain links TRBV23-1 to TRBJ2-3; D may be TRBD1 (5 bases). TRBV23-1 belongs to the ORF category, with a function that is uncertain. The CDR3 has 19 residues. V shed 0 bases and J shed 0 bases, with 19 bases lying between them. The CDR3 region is CASSQSPILRNRSTDTQYF. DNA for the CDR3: TGCGCCAGCAGTCAATCGCCGATCCTACGAAACAGGAGCACAGATACGCAGTATTTT.

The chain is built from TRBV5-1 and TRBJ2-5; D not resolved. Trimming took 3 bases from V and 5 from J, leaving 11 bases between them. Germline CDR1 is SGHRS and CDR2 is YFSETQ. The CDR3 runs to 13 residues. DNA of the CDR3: TGCGCCAGCAGCTCCCCTGGTAGGGAGACCCAGTACTTC. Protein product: CASSSPGRETQYF.

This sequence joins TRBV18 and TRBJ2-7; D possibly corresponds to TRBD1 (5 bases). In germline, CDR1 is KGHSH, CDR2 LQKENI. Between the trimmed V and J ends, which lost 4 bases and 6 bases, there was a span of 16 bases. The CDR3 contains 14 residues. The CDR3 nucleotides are TGTGCCAGCTCACTTACCCTGGCAGGGCGCGAGCAGTACTTC. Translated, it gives CASSLTLAGREQYF.

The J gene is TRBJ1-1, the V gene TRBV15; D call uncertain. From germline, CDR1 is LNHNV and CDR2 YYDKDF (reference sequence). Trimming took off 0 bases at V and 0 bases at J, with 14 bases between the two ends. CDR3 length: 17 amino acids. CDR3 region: CATSREYPFFVNTEAFF. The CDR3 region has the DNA TGTGCCACCAGCAGAGAATATCCGTTCTTTGTGAACACTGAAGCTTTCTTT.

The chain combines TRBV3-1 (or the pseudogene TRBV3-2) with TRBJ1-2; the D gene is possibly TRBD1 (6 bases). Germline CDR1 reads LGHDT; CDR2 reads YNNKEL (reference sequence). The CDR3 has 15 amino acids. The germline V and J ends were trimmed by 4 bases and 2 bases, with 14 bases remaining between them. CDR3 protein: CASSLSGTLNYGYTF. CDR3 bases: TGTGCCAGCAGCCTATCTGGGACATTGAACTATGGCTACACCTTC.

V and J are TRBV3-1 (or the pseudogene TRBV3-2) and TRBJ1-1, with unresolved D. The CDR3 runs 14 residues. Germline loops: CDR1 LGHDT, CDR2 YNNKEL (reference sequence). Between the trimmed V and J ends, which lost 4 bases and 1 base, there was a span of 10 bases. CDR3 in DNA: TGTGCCAGCAGCCCCCTTCGTCCGAACACTGAAGCTTTCTTT. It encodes CASSPLRPNTEAFF.

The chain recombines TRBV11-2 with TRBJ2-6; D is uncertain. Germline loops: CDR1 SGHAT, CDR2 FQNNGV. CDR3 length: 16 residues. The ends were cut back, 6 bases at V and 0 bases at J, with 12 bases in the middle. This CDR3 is CASRESFSSGANVLTF. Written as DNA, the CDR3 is TGTGCCAGCAGAGAATCCTTTAGCTCTGGGGCCAACGTCCTGACTTTC.

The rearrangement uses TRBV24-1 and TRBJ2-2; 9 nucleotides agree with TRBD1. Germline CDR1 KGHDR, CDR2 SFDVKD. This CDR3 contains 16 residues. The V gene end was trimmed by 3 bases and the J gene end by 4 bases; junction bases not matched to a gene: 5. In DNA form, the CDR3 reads TGTGCCACCAGTGATCCCGGACAGGGGCCCACCGGGGAGCTGTTTTTT. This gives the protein CATSDPGQGPTGELFF.

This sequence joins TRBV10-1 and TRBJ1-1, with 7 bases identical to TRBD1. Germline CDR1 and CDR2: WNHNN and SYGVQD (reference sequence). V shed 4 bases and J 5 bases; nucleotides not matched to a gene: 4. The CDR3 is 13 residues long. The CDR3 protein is CASSVDRATEAFF. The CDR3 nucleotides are TGCGCCAGCAGTGTCGACAGGGCTACTGAAGCTTTCTTT.

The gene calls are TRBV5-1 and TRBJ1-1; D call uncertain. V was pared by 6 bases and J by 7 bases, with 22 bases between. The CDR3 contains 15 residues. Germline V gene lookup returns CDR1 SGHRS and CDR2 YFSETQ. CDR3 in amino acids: CASISTRAGEGEAFF. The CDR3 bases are TGCGCCAGCATCTCCACCCGGGCAGGCGAGGGTGAAGCTTTCTTT.

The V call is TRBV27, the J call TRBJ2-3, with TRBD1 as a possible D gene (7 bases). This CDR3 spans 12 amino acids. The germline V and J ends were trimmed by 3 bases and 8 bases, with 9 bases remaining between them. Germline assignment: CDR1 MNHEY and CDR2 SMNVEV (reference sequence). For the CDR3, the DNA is TGTGCCAGCAGTTTTCAGGGGGGTACGCAGTATTTT. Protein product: CASSFQGGTQYF.

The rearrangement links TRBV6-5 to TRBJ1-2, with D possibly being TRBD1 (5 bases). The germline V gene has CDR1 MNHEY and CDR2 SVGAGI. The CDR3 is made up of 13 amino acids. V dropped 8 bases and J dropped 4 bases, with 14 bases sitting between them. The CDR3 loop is CASRQGFVYGYTF. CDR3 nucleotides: TGTGCCAGCCGGCAGGGATTCGTCTATGGCTACACCTTC.

For the CDR3, the DNA is TGTGCCAGCACCGTAGACCGGTCATCGGCGCAGTACTTC. Its translation is CASTVDRSSAQYF. This chain connects TRBV6-5 to TRBJ2-7; D call uncertain. Looked up from germline, CDR1 is MNHEY and CDR2 is SVGAGI. V was pared by 7 bases and J by 9 bases, with 19 bases between. This CDR3 has 13 amino acids.

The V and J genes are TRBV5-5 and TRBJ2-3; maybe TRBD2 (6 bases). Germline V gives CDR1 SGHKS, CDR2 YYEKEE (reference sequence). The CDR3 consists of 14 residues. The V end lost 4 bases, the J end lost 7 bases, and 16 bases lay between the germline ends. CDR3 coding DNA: TGTGCCAGCAGCCTTCGAGCGGAGGGGAATACGCAGTATTTT. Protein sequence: CASSLRAEGNTQYF.

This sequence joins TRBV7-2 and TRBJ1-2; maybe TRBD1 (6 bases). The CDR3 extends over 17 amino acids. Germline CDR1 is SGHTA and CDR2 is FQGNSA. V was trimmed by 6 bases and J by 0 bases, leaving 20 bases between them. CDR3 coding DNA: TGTGCCAGCAGTCTAAGTTGGGGGGGGCGAGCTAACTATGGCTACACCTTC. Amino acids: CASSLSWGGRANYGYTF.

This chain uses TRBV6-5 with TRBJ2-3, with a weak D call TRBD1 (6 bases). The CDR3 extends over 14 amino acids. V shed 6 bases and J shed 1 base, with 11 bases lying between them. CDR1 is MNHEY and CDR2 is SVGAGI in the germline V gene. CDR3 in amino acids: CASRNRVGTDTQYF. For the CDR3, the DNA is TGTGCCAGCAGGAACAGGGTAGGCACAGATACGCAGTATTTT.

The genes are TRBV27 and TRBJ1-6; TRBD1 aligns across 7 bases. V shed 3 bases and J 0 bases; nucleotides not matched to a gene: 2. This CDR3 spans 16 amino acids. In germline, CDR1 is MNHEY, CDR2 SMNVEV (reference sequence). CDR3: CASSFTGVSYNSPLHF. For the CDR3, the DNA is TGTGCCAGCAGTTTTACAGGGGTCTCCTATAATTCACCCCTCCACTTT.

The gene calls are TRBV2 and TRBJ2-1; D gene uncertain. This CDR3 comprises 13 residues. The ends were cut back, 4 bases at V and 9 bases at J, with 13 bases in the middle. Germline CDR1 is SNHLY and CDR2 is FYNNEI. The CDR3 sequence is CASSARAGFEQFF. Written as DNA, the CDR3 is TGTGCCAGCAGTGCTCGCGCTGGATTTGAGCAGTTCTTC.

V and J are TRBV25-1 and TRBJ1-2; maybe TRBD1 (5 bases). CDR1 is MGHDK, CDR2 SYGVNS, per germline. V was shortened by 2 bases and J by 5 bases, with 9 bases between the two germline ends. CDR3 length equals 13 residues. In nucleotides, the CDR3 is TGTGCCAGCAGTGAAAGGGGCTTTTATGGCTACACCTTC. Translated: CASSERGFYGYTF.

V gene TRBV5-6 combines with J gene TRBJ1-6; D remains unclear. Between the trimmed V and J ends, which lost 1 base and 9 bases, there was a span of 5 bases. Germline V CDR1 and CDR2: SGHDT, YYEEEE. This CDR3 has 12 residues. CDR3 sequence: CASSLPGSPLHF. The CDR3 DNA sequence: TGTGCCAGCAGCTTGCCAGGTTCACCCCTCCACTTT.

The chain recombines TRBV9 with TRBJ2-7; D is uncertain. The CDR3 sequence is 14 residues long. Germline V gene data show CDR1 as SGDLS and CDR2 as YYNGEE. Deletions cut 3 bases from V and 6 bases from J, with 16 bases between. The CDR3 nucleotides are TGTGCCAGCAGCGCTCAGCCGAGTCTGGCCGAGCAGTACTTC. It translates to CASSAQPSLAEQYF.

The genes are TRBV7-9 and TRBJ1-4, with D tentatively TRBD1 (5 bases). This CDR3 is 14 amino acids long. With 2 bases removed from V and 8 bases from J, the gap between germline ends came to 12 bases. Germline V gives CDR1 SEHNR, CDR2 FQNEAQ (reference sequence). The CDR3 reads CASSLLGGLEKLFF. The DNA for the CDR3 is TGTGCCAGCAGCTTACTTGGGGGACTCGAAAAACTGTTTTTT. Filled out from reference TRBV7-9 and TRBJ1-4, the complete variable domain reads DTGVSQNPRHKITKRGQNVTFRCDPISEHNRLYWYRQTLGQGPEFLTYFQNEAQLEKSRLLSDRFSAERPKGSFSTLEIQRTEQGDSAMYLCASSLLGGLEKLFFGSGTQLSVL.

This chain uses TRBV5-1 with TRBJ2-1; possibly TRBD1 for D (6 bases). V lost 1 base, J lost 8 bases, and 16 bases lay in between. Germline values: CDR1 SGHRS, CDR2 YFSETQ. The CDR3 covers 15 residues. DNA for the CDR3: TGCGCCAGCAGCTTGACAGGGAGAGAAGGCGATGAGCAGTTCTTC. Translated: CASSLTGREGDEQFF.

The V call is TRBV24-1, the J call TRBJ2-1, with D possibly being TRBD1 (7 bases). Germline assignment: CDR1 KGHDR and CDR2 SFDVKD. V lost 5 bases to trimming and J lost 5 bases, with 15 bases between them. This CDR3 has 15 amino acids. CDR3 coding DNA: TGTGCCACCAGTGCGGGGGACAGAAATGACAATGAGCAGTTCTTC. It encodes CATSAGDRNDNEQFF.

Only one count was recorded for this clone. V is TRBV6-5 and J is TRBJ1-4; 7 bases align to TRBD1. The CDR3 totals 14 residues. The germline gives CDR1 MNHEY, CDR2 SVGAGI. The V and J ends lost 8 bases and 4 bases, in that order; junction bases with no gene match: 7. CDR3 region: CASASGQFNEKLFF. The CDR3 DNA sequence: TGTGCCAGCGCTTCGGGACAGTTTAATGAAAAACTGTTTTTT.